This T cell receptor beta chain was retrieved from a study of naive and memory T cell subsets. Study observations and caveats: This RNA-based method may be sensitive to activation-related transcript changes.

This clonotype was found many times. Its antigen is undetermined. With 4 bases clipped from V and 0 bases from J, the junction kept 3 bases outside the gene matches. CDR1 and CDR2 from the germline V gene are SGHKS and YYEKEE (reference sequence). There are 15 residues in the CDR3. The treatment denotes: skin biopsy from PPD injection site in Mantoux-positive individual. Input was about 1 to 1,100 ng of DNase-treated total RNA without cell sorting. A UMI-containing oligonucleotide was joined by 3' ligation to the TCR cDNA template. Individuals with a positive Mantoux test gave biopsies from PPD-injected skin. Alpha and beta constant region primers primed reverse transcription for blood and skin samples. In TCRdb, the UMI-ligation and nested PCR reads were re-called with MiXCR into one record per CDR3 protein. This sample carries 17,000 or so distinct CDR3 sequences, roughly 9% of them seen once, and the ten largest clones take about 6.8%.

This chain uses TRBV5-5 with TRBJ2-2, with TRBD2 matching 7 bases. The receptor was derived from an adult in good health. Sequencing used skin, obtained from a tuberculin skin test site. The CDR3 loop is CASSAAGTNTGELFF. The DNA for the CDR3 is TGTGCCAGCAGCGCAGCGGGGACGAACACCGGGGAGCTGTTTTTT.